These T cell receptor beta chains were read from a single sample in a study of T cells in Graves' hyperthyroidism and ophthalmopathy. A single record per CDR3 protein comes from TCRdb applying MiXCR to the multiplex PCR reads. The sample consists of hundreds of thousands of distinct CDR3 sequences, roughly 17% of them appearing once. The sequenced material came from blood. The receptors here all came from a woman in her twenties or thirties with Graves' hyperthyroidism. The CDR3 runs from the conserved cysteine through the conserved F or W. Each record gives: clone size, V gene, J gene, D gene, CDR3 DNA, CDR3 protein. The D gene is left open where the match is weak. Size is omitted from some rows. Given values are once, few, many or a class for expanded clones.

>NA|TRBV28|TRBJ2-2|NA
TGTGCCAGCAGTTTCTACGGGGGAGCGGTCACCGGGGAGCTGTTTTTT
CASSFYGGAVTGELFF
>NA|TRBV20-1|TRBJ1-4|TRBD1
TGCAGTGCATGGAGGGGACAGGGAGGTGAAAAACTGTTTTTT
CSAWRGQGGEKLFF
>few|TRBV5-1|TRBJ2-1|TRBD2
TGCGCCAGCAGCTTGTACTCCGGGACTAGCGGGAGGACTATTCACAATGAGCAGTTCTTC
CASSLYSGTSGRTIHNEQFF
>few|TRBV12-3/TRBV12-4|TRBJ2-3|NA
TGTGCCAGCAGTCTTTTGGGGCTAAGCACAGATACGCAGTATTTT
CASSLLGLSTDTQYF
>few|TRBV4-2|TRBJ1-2|NA
TGTGCCAGCAGCCAAGAGAGGGGGACGGCCTATGGCTACACCTTC
CASSQERGTAYGYTF
>many|TRBV12-3/TRBV12-4|TRBJ1-1|NA
TGTGCCAGCAGTTTTTGGAATGAAGCTTTCTTT
CASSFWNEAFF
>many|TRBV2|TRBJ1-4|NA
TGTGCCAGCATTGGACTGAGAGACGATCGGGATGAAAAACTGTTTTTT
CASIGLRDDRDEKLFF
>many|TRBV28|TRBJ2-3|NA
TGTGCCAGCGTCCGGGTTAGCACAGATACGCAGTATTTT
CASVRVSTDTQYF
>many|TRBV10-3|TRBJ2-7|NA
TGTGCCATCAAAGGGTCCGCATCTTCAACCTACGAGCAGTACTTC
CAIKGSASSTYEQYF
>many|TRBV29-1|TRBJ2-1|NA
TGCAGCGTTCTTAGCTCCTACAATGAGCAGTTCTTC
CSVLSSYNEQFF
>many|TRBV30|TRBJ2-7|NA
TGTGCCTGGAGTATGGAAACAGGTCAGGCCTACGAGCAGTACTTC
CAWSMETGQAYEQYF
>NA|TRBV30|TRBJ2-7|NA
TGTGCCTGGAGTGCTTACTACGAGCAGTACTTC
CAWSAYYEQYF
>many|TRBV12-3/TRBV12-4|TRBJ1-6|NA
TGTGCCAGCAGTTTAGCGGAAGGGGGGAATTCACCCCTCCACTTT
CASSLAEGGNSPLHF
>many|TRBV2|TRBJ2-7|TRBD2
TGTGCCAGCAGAGGACTAGCGCGCGAGCAGTACTTC
CASRGLAREQYF
>few|TRBV28|TRBJ1-5|TRBD1
TGTGCCAGCAGTTTTGGGACAGGGTTATATTGGCCCCAGCATTTT
CASSFGTGLYWPQHF
>many|TRBV27|TRBJ1-2|TRBD1
TGTGCCAGCAGTCTGGGACAGGGAAAGGATGGCTACACCTTC
CASSLGQGKDGYTF
>NA|TRBV2|TRBJ1-6|NA
TGTGCCAGCAGTGAAGCTCTCCGGTTACCTAATTCACCCCTCCACTTT
CASSEALRLPNSPLHF
>many|TRBV29-1|TRBJ1-1|NA
TGCAGCGTTGGAAGCGGGGCCGGGGCTTTCTTT
CSVGSGAGAFF
>NA|TRBV9|TRBJ2-1|NA
TGTGCCAGCAGCGTAGAGGGAAGGGTCGACAATGAGCAGTTCTTC
CASSVEGRVDNEQFF
>once|TRBV30|TRBJ2-5|TRBD2
TGTGCCTGGGCGGGAGTCGGAGAGACCCAGTACTTC
CAWAGVGETQYF
>many|TRBV7-9|TRBJ2-1|NA
TGTGCCAGCAGCTTAGCGCGGGGTTACAATGAGCAGTTCTTC
CASSLARGYNEQFF
>few|TRBV20-1|TRBJ1-2|NA
TGCAGTGCTAGAGATCCGTGGGGCTACACCTTC
CSARDPWGYTF
>NA|TRBV20-1|TRBJ2-7|NA
TGCAGTGCTAGAGGCCCGCCAGGCTCCTACGAGCAGTACTTC
CSARGPPGSYEQYF
>many|TRBV7-2|TRBJ2-7|NA
TGTGCCAGCTCCGCCAGGGGCTCCTCCTACGAGCAGTACTTC
CASSARGSSYEQYF
>NA|TRBV12-3/TRBV12-4|TRBJ1-2|TRBD1
TGTGCCAGCAGTTACAGGGACAGGACTGGCTACACCTTC
CASSYRDRTGYTF
>few|TRBV6-7|TRBJ2-7|TRBD2
TGTGCCAGCAGTTACTTGGGGGGACGCCGAAGCGGGGATTACGAGCAGTACTTC
CASSYLGGRRSGDYEQYF
>NA|TRBV9|TRBJ1-4|NA
TGTGCCAGCAGCTCCGGACGGGGGGCGGGTGAAAAACTGTTTTTT
CASSSGRGAGEKLFF
>many|TRBV4-1|TRBJ2-3|TRBD2
TGCGCCAGCAGCCGACGACTAGCGGGGAGCACAGATACGCAGTATTTT
CASSRRLAGSTDTQYF
>NA|TRBV30|TRBJ2-7|NA
TGTGCCTGGAGTGCCGGATATCCCTCCTACGAGCAGTACTTC
CAWSAGYPSYEQYF
>many|TRBV20-1|TRBJ1-1|NA
TGCAGTGCCAGTTTTCCGGGACGGCTGAACACTGAAGCTTTCTTT
CSASFPGRLNTEAFF
>many|TRBV2|TRBJ2-1|TRBD2
TGTGCCAGCATACCTAGCGGTAATGAGCAGTTCTTC
CASIPSGNEQFF
>few|TRBV6-1|TRBJ1-2|NA
TGTGCCAGCAGTGACGAAGGGTCCAGGGGAGGGCAGGACTATGGCTACACCTTC
CASSDEGSRGGQDYGYTF
>NA|TRBV6-2/TRBV6-3|TRBJ2-7|TRBD2
TGTGCCAGCAGTACCCAGGTCGGGAAGCGGGGGACTGACGAGCAGTACTTC
CASSTQVGKRGTDEQYF
>NA|TRBV7-2|TRBJ2-5|NA
TGTGCCAGCAGCTTCCGGGGCCCCTTTAGGAGGCAGGGCTCAACAGAGACCCAGTACTTC
CASSFRGPFRRQGSTETQYF
>many|TRBV10-2|TRBJ2-4|NA
TGCGCCAGCAGAGAAGGCGGACACCCTCCGGGAAACATTCAGTACTTC
CASREGGHPPGNIQYF
>many|TRBV11-3|TRBJ2-2|TRBD1
TGTGCCAGCAGCTCCCGGGACAGGGGGACCGGGGAGCTGTTTTTT
CASSSRDRGTGELFF
>NA|TRBV18|TRBJ1-6|TRBD1
TGTGCCAGCTCACCCCGGGGACAGCCAAATTCACCCCTCCACTTT
CASSPRGQPNSPLHF
>NA|TRBV4-3|TRBJ2-7|TRBD1
TGCGCCAGCAGCCAGTCCGGGACAGGGGCCTTCTACGAGCAGTACTTC
CASSQSGTGAFYEQYF
>once|TRBV12-3/TRBV12-4|TRBJ2-4|NA
TGTGCCAGCAGTTTGTGGGGGCCGGGCAAAAACATTCAGTACTTC
CASSLWGPGKNIQYF
>NA|TRBV20-1|TRBJ2-5|NA
TGCAGTGCTAGCAACCCGGGAAGTGAGTACTTC
CSASNPGSEYF
>NA|TRBV19|TRBJ2-2|TRBD2
TGTGCCAGTAGTATAACTAGCGGCTCCGGGGAGCTGTTTTTT
CASSITSGSGELFF
>many|TRBV20-1|TRBJ2-4|NA
TGCAGTGCAGCTCGCGGACAGATGTTAGGAAACATTCAGTACTTC
CSAARGQMLGNIQYF
>few|TRBV30|TRBJ1-1|NA
TGTGCCTGGGGGAGATACGCTGAAGCTTTCTTT
CAWGRYAEAFF
>few|TRBV12-5|TRBJ1-1|NA
TGTGCTACCGGGGATGCTGTAGCTTTCTTT
CATGDAVAFF
>few|TRBV6-2/TRBV6-3|TRBJ2-7|TRBD1
TGTGCCAGCAGTCCGGGACAGGCCCCCTACGAGCAGTACTTC
CASSPGQAPYEQYF
>NA|TRBV5-6|TRBJ2-5|TRBD2
TGTGCCAGCAGCTCGGGGCTAGCGGGAGGAGTAGGCCAAGAGACCCAGTACTTC
CASSSGLAGGVGQETQYF
>many|TRBV20-1|TRBJ2-5|TRBD2
TGCAGTGCTAGAGATCTGGCTAGCGGGAAAGAGACCCAGTACTTC
CSARDLASGKETQYF
>many|TRBV30|TRBJ1-5|NA
TGTGCCTGGGCCTCTACGCGGTATCAGCCCCAGCATTTT
CAWASTRYQPQHF
>once|TRBV7-2|TRBJ2-2|TRBD1
TGTGCCAGCAGCCCCTCCGGGACAGATAACACCGGGGAGCTGTTTTTT
CASSPSGTDNTGELFF
>NA|TRBV3-1|TRBJ2-5|NA
TGTGCCAGCAGCCGATCGGACAGACTACAACAAGAGACCCAGTACTTC
CASSRSDRLQQETQYF
>few|TRBV5-5|TRBJ1-2|TRBD1
TGTGCCAGCAGCCAAGATTGGGACAGGGGATATGGCTACACCTTC
CASSQDWDRGYGYTF
>few|TRBV28|TRBJ1-3|NA
TGTGCCAGCAATTACCGGGACTCCAGGGACACCATATATTTT
CASNYRDSRDTIYF
>many|TRBV5-5|TRBJ2-2|NA
TGTGCCAGCAGCTTGTTTGTCGGCGGGGAGCTGTTTTTT
CASSLFVGGELFF
>few|TRBV19|TRBJ2-5|NA
TGTGCCAGCCGATCTACAGGAAAAGAGACCCAGTACTTC
CASRSTGKETQYF
>NA|TRBV18|TRBJ2-3|NA
TGTGCCAGCTCCACCGGGGAGTATTTT
CASSTGEYF